The clone carrying this T cell receptor beta chain was seen only a few times. Its matching antigen is unknown. Libraries were prepared by immunoSEQ multiplex PCR; TCRdb keeps only in-frame clonotypes and omits some of them. In the table there are some 99,000 clones, just over 90% of which are singletons. The source of the sample is a study of siplizumab effects on memory and regulatory T cells. Germline CDR1 is MNHNY and CDR2 is SVGAGI (reference sequence). The trim removed 7 bases at V and 1 base at J, leaving 8 bases unmatched. The CDR3 length is 16 residues. Study-wide points: Among mappable alloreactive CD4+ clones, the Treg-derived fraction averaged nearly 70% with siplizumab versus roughly 27% in controls.

This rearrangement joins TRBV6-6 to TRBJ1-5, with 9 bases that match TRBD1. The sequence came from a human donor in good health. Sequencing used Tregs sorted from blood. CDR3 amino acids: CASNWGQGISNQPQHF. CDR3 DNA sequence: TGTGCCAGCAATTGGGGACAGGGTATAAGCAATCAGCCCCAGCATTTT.